One and the same sample provided the 2 T cell receptor beta chains below, sequenced in a study of Tregs in tolerant kidney transplant recipients. TCRdb keeps only in-frame clones here, not all; method: immunoSEQ multiplex PCR. The sample includes 75,000 to 80,000 clones, roughly 90% of them seen just once. This material consisted of Tregs from blood, taken before the transplant. These receptors were taken from a human donor who received a combined kidney and bone marrow transplant.

V is TRBV23-1 and J is TRBJ2-7; 12 bases map to TRBD2. TRBV23-1 is given ORF status, its function remaining uncertain. The trim removed 2 bases at V and 4 bases at J, leaving 12 bases unmatched. The CDR3 sequence is 18 residues long. The CDR3 sequence is CASSQKGPRLAGAYEQYF. CDR3 nucleotides: TGCGCCAGCAGTCAAAAGGGCCCCAGACTAGCGGGAGCATACGAGCAGTACTTC.

This clone was counted a single time. The chain couples TRBV28 to TRBJ2-1, with D tentatively TRBD2 (6 bases). The CDR3 covers 16 residues. Germline CDR1 is MDHEN and CDR2 is SYDVKM. Trimming pared 5 bases from V and 15 bases from J, leaving 29 bases between. The CDR3 here is CASSPLARDYSGGRFF. Written as DNA, the CDR3 is TGTGCCAGCAGTCCCCTAGCCAGGGATTATTCTGGAGGGCGGTTCTTC.